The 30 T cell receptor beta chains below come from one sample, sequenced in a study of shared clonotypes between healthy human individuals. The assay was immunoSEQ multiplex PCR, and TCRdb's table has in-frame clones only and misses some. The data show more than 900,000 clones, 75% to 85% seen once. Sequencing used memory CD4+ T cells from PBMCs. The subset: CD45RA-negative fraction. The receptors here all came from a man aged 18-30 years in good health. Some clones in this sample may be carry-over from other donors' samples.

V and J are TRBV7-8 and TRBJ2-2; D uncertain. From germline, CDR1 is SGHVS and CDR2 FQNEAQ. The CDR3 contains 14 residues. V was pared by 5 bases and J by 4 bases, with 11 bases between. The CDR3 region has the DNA TGTGCCAGCAGCATAATGGTGGCCACCGGGGAGCTGTTTTTT. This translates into CASSIMVATGELFF.

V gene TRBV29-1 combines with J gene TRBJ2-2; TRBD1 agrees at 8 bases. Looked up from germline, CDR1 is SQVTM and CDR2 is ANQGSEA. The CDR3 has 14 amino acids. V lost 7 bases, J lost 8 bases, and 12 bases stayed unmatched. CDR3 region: CSATKDRAGGELFF. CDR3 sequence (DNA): TGCAGCGCTACAAAGGACAGGGCCGGTGGGGAGCTGTTTTTT.

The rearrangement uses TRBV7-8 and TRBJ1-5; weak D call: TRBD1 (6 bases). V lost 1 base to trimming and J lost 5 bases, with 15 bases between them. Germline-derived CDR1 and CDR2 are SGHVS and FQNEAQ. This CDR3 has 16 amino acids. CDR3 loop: CASSLEGGSRYQPQHF. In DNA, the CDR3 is TGTGCCAGCAGCTTAGAGGGGGGCTCTAGGTATCAGCCCCAGCATTTT.

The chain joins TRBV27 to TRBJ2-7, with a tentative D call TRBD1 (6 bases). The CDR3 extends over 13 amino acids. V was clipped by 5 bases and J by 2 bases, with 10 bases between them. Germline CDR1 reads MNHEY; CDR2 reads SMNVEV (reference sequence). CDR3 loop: CASSPDRAYEQYF. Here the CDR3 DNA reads TGTGCCAGCAGTCCGGACAGAGCCTACGAGCAGTACTTC.

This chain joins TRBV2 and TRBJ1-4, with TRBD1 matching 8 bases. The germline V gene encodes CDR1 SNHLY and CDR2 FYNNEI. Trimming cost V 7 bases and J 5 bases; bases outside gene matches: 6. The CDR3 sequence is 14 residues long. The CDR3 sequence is CASTRTGINEKLFF. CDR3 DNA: TGTGCCAGCACCCGGACAGGGATAAATGAAAAACTGTTTTTT.

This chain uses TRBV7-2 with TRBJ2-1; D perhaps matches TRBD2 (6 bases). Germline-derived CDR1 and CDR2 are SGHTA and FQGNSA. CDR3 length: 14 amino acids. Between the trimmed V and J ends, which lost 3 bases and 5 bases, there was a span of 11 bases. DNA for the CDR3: TGTGCCAGCAGCTTGAGGACTAACAACAATGAGCAGTTCTTC. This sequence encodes CASSLRTNNNEQFF. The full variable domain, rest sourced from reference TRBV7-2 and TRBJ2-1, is GAGVSQSPSNKVTEKGKDVELRCDPISGHTALYWYRQSLGQGLEFLIYFQGNSAPDKSGLPSDRFSAERTGGSVSTLTIQRTQQEDSAVYLCASSLRTNNNEQFFGPGTRLTVL.

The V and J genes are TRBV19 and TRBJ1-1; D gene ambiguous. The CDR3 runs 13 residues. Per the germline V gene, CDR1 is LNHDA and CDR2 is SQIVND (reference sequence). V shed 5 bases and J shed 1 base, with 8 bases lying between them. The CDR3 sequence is CASSARRNTEAFF. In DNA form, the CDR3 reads TGTGCCAGTAGTGCCCGAAGGAACACTGAAGCTTTCTTT.

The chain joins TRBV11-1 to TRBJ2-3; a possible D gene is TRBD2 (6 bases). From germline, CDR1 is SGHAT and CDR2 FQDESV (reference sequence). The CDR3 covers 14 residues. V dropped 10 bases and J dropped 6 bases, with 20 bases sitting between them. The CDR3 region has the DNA TGTGCCACCTCAGGGACTGCGTCGGGGGATACGCAGTATTTT. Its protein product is CATSGTASGDTQYF.

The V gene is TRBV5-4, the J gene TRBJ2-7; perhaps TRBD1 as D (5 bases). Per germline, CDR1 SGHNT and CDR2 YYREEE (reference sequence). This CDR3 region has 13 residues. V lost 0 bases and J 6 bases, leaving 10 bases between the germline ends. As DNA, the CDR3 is TGTGCCAGCAGCTTGGTTAGGGGCGGCGAGCAGTACTTC. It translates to CASSLVRGGEQYF. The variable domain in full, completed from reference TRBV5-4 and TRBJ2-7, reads ETGVTQSPTHLIKTRGQQVTLRCSSQSGHNTVSWYQQALGQGPQFIFQYYREEENGRGNFPPRFSGLQFPNYSSELNVNALELDDSALYLCASSLVRGGEQYFGPGTRLTVT.

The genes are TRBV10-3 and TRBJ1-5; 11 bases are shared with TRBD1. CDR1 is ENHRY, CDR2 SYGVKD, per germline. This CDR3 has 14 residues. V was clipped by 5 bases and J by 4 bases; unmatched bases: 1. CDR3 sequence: CAISRDRGNQPQHF. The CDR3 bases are TGTGCCATCAGTCGGGACAGGGGGAATCAGCCCCAGCATTTT.

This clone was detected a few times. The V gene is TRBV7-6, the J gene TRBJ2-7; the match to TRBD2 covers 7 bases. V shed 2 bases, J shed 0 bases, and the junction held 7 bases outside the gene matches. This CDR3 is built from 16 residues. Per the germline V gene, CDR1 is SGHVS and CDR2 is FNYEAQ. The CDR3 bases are TGTGCCAGCAGCTTATATCCAGCGGGAAGCTCCTACGAGCAGTACTTC. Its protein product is CASSLYPAGSSYEQYF.

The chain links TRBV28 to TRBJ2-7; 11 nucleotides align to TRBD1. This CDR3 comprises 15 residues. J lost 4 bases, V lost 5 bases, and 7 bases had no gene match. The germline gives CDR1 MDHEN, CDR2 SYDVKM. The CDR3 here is CASSHRTGGRYEQYF. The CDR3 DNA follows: TGTGCCAGCAGTCACCGGACAGGGGGCCGATACGAGCAGTACTTC.

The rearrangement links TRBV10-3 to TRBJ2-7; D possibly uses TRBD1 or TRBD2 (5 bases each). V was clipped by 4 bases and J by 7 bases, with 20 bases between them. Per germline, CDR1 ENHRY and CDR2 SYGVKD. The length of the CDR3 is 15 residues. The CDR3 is CAISAVGTGRQEQYF. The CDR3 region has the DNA TGTGCCATCAGTGCGGTGGGAACGGGACGTCAAGAGCAGTACTTC.

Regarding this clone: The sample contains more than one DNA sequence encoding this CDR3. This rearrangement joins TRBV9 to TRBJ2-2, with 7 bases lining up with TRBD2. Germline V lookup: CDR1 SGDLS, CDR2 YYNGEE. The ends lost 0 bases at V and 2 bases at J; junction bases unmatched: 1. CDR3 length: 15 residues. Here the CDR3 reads CASSVGGRNTGELFF. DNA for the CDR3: TGTGCCAGCAGCGTAGGCGGGAGAAACACCGGGGAGCTGTTTTTT.

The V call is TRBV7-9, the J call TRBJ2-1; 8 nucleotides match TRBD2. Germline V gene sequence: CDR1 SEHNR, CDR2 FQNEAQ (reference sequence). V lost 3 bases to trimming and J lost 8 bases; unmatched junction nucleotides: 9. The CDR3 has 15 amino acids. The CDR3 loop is CASSFDGRAIDEQFF. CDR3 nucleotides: TGTGCCAGCAGCTTTGACGGGAGGGCCATCGATGAGCAGTTCTTC. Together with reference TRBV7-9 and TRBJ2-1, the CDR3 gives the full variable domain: DTGVSQNPRHKITKRGQNVTFRCDPISEHNRLYWYRQTLGQGPEFLTYFQNEAQLEKSRLLSDRFSAERPKGSFSTLEIQRTEQGDSAMYLCASSFDGRAIDEQFFGPGTRLTVL.

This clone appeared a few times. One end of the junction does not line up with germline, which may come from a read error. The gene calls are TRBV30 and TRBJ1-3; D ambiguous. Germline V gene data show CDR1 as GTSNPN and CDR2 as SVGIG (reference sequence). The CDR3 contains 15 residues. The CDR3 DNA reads TGTGCCCGGAGGGATGGAGATTTCTCTGGAAACACCATATATTTT. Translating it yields CARRDGDFSGNTIYF.

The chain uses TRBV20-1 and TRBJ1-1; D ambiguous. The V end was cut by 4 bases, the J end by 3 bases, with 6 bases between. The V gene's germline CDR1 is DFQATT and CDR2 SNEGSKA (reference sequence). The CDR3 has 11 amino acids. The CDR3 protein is CSAMKDTEAFF. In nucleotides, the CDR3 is TGCAGTGCTATGAAGGACACTGAAGCTTTCTTT.

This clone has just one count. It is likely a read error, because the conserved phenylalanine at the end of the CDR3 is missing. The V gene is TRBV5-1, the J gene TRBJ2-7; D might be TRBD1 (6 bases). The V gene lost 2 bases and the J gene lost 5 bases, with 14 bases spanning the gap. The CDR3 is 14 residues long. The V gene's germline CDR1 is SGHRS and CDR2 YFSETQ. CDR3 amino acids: CASSFPGTWDEQYL. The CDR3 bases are TGCGCCAGCAGCTTCCCGGGGACATGGGACGAGCAGTACCTC.

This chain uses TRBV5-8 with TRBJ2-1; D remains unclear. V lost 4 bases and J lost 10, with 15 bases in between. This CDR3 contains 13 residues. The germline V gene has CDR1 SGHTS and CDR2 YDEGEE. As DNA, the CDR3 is TGTGCCAGCAGCCCCCATGATGTCGGCGAGCAGTTCTTC. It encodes CASSPHDVGEQFF.

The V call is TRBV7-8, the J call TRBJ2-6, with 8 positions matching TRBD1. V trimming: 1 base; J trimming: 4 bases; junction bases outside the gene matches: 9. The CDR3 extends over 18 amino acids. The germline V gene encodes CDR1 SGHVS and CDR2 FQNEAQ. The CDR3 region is CASSLGTGLFSGANVLTF. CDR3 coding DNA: TGTGCCAGCAGCTTAGGGACAGGGTTGTTTTCGGGGGCCAACGTCCTGACTTTC.

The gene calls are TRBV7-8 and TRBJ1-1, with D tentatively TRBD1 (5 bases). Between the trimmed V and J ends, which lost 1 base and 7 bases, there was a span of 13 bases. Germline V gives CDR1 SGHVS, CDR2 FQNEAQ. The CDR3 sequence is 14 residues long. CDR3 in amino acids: CASSLGAGRGEAFF. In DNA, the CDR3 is TGTGCCAGCAGCTTAGGGGCGGGGCGGGGTGAAGCTTTCTTT.

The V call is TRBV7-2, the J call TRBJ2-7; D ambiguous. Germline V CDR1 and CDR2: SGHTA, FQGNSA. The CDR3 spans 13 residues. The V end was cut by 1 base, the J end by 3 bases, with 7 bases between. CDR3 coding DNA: TGTGCCAGCAGCTTAGGTCCAATCTACGAGCAGTACTTC. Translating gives CASSLGPIYEQYF.

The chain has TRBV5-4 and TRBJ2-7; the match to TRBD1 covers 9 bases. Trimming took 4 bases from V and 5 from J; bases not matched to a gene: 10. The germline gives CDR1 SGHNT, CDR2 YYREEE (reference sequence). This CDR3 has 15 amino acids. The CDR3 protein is CASSTSTGGEDEQYF. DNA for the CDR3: TGTGCCAGCAGCACGTCGACAGGGGGGGAGGACGAGCAGTACTTC.

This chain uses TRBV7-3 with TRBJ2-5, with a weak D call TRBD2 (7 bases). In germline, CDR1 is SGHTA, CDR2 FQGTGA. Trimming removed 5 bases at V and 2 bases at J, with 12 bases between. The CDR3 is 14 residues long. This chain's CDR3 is CASSVQGGQETQYF. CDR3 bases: TGTGCCAGCAGCGTACAGGGAGGGCAAGAGACCCAGTACTTC.

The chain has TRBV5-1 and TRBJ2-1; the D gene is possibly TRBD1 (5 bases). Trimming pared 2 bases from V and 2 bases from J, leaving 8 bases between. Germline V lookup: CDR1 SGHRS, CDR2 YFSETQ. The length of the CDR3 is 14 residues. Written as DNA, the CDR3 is TGCGCCAGCAGCTTATGGACAACCTACAATGAGCAGTTCTTC. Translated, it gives CASSLWTTYNEQFF.

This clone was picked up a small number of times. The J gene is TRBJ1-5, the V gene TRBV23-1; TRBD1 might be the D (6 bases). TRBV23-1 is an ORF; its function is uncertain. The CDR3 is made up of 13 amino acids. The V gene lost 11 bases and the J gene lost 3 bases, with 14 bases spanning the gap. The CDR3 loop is CAGYRADNQPQHF. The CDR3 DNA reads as TGCGCCGGATACAGGGCAGACAATCAGCCCCAGCATTTT.

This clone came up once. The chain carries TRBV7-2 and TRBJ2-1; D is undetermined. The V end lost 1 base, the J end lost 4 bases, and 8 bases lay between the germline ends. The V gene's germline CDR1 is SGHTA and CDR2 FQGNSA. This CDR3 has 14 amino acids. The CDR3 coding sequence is TGTGCCAGCAGCTTAGACTCCACGTACAATGAGCAGTTCTTC. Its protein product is CASSLDSTYNEQFF. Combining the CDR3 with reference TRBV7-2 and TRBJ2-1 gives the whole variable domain GAGVSQSPSNKVTEKGKDVELRCDPISGHTALYWYRQSLGQGLEFLIYFQGNSAPDKSGLPSDRFSAERTGGSVSTLTIQRTQQEDSAVYLCASSLDSTYNEQFFGPGTRLTVL.

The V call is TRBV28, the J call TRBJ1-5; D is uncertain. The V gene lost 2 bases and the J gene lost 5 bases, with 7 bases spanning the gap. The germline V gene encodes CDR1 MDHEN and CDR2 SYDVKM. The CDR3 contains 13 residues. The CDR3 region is CASSLKRDQPQHF. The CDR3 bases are TGTGCCAGCAGTTTAAAGCGGGATCAGCCCCAGCATTTT.

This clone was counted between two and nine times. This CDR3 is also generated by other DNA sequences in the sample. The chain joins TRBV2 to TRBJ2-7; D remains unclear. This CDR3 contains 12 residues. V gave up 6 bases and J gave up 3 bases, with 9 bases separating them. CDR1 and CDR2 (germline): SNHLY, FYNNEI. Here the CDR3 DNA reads TGTGCCAGCAGCGAATGGGACTACGAGCAGTACTTC. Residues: CASSEWDYEQYF.

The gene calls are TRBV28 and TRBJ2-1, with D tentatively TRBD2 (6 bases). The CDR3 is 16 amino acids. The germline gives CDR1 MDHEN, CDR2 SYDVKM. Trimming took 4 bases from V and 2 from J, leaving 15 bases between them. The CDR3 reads CASSSTLAPAYNEQFF. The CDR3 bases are TGTGCCAGCAGTTCAACCCTAGCGCCAGCCTACAATGAGCAGTTCTTC.